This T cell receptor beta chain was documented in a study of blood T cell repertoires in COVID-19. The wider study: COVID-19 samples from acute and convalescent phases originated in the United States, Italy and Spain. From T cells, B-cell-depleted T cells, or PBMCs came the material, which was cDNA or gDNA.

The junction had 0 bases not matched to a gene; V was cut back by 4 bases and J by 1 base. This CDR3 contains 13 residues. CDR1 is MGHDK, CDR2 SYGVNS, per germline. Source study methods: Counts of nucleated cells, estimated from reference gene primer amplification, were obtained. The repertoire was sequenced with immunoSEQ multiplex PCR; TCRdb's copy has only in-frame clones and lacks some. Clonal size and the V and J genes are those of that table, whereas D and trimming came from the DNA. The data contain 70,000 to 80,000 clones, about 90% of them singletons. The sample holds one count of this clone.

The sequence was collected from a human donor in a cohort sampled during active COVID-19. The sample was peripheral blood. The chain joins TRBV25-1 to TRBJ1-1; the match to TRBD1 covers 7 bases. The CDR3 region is CASSAGGNTEAFF. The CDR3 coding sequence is TGTGCCAGCAGTGCAGGGGGGAACACTGAAGCTTTCTTT. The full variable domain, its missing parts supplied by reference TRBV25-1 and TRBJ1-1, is EADIYQTPRYLVIGTGKKITLECSQTMGHDKMYWYQQDPGMELHLIHYSYGVNSTEKGDLSSESTVSRIRTEHFPLTLESARPSHTSQYLCASSAGGNTEAFFGQGTRLTVV.